This is a list of T cell receptor beta chains from one sample in a study of T cells in Graves' hyperthyroidism and ophthalmopathy. MiXCR, run by TCRdb on the multiplex PCR reads, gives a single entry per CDR3 protein. Among 500,000 to 600,000 distinct CDR3 sequences, roughly 46% were seen once, and the ten largest hold about 8%. Input material: peripheral blood or thyroid tissue (not recorded which). The source is a woman in her late teens or twenties with Graves' hyperthyroidism. Both conserved end residues are trimmed from each CDR3. Fields, in order: V gene, clone size, CDR3 protein. Size is omitted from some rows. Given values are once, few, many or a class for expanded clones.

>TRBV20-1|-
SARDPERGDYNEQF
>TRBV10-3|-
ATKRLAGGVETQY
>TRBV15|many
ATSRGQGGSSPLH
>TRBV5-6|many
ASSFLTGQEYSGANVLT
>TRBV29-1|once
SSEMGTGNTEAF
>TRBV20-1|many
SAPTAPASGEKLF
>TRBV7-2|once
ASSQRGAATNEQF
>TRBV7-6|-
ASSLDGGTSD
>TRBV10-3|-
AISAGQEVETQY
>TRBV20-1|many
SASWTGDSNQPQH
>TRBV12-3/TRBV12-4|many
ASSLQQGATEAF
>TRBV9|many
ASSTDNHYNSPLH
>TRBV12-5|few
ASGLVVAGGTGELF
>TRBV29-1|once
SLLDGTTEAF
>TRBV25-1|-
ARGETGGGYT
>TRBV7-2|-
ASSFYGYNEQY
>TRBV6-5|many
ASSHTVTGAVGGYT
>TRBV27|-
ASKRGGIYEQY
>TRBV20-1|many
SARFEAGSPLH
>TRBV7-8|-
ASSLWAGFNQPQH
>TRBV7-6|many
ASSLDGFEAF
>TRBV6-6|many
ASSERQNTEAF
>TRBV7-2|-
ASSPRTYEQF
>TRBV27|few
ASSVLLGELF
>TRBV19|many
ATSVNTEAF
>TRBV12-3/TRBV12-4|few
ASSPTGSNSGANVLT
>TRBV19|many
ASSIVRYGGEQY
>TRBV29-1|-
SVDGVPGQRQETQY
>TRBV10-1|-
ASSGGTSGIYYEQY
>TRBV20-1|-
SASPDPYGYT
>TRBV24-1|-
APKGGTSNQPQH
>TRBV29-1|-
SVGPGLAGGWETQY
>TRBV6-2/TRBV6-3|-
SSSWSASGKGEQF
>TRBV6-5|few
ASLTDAGNTIY
>TRBV7-9|many
ASSSDRVLEQY
>TRBV12-3/TRBV12-4|many
ASSSGQGRNTIY
>TRBV19|many
ASSIDSGTTGELF
>TRBV29-1|few
SVVGGLGLYNEQF
>TRBV29-1|-
SVEGGTILGYT
>TRBV20-1|-
SADATTGEGNTIY
>TRBV4-3|many
ASSQDRPGTRSYEQY
>TRBV5-1|many
ASSLASTSGRGSYEQY
>TRBV10-3|-
AIGTSDGGTEAF
>TRBV2|-
ASSEARGVEQF
>TRBV7-2|many
ASSPRVSNTEAF
>TRBV2|many
ASKAGEGTGELF
>TRBV20-1|many
SARGPSNGPQH
>TRBV25-1|many
ASSEGTGGESEKLF
>TRBV7-9|-
ASSEQGIGSEKLF
>TRBV20-1|once
SAQGRDYEQY